These 16 T cell receptor beta chains originate from one sample sequenced in a study of persistence of HIV-infected CD4 T cells (dated by TCRdb to the early 2020s). The treatment or condition label corresponds to: suppressive antiretroviral therapy. As a nonspecific positive control representing the CD4+ T cell repertoire, the cells were stimulated with anti-CD3/anti-CD28 magnetic beads. Sorting of responding CD4+ T cells was based on upregulation of both CD40 ligand and CD69. Their recognized antigens are unknown. The immunoSEQ hsTCRB assay version 4, run in survey mode, was used to sequence TCRbeta repertoires from genomic DNA. TCRdb holds this immuneACCESS table with in-frame rearrangements only. Some clones are missing; in checked studies, unresolved V genes explain under half, and the rest has no known cause. The table for this sample lists approximately 45,000 clones; about nine tenths of them were counted only once. The top ten hold 2.5% to 4% of the sample.

The sequencing here drew on CD4+ T cells sorted from PBMCs after roughly 18-hour stimulation, taken from a patient who received antiretroviral therapy. This specimen's cell subset or site label, per the study, means: CD40L+CD69+ CD4 T cells responding to anti-CD3/anti-CD28 beads, representing the overall repertoire. These receptors were collected from an adult woman with HIV who was CMV-seropositive.

This chain uses TRBV5-6 with TRBJ2-1; 9 nucleotides align to TRBD1. Germline CDR1 and CDR2: SGHDT and YYEEEE. Trimming removed 0 bases from V and 2 bases from J; junction bases left unmatched: 12. This CDR3 is built from 19 residues. CDR3 nucleotides: TGTGCCAGCAGCTTGGTGGGGACAGGGACCAAAGTTACCTACAATGAGCAGTTCTTC. Its protein product is CASSLVGTGTKVTYNEQFF. Combining the CDR3 with reference TRBV5-6 and TRBJ2-1 gives the whole variable domain DAGVTQSPTHLIKTRGQQVTLRCSPKSGHDTVSWYQQALGQGPQFIFQYYEEEERQRGNFPDRFSGHQFPNYSSELNVNALLLGDSALYLCASSLVGTGTKVTYNEQFFGPGTRLTVL.

The J gene is TRBJ2-7, the V gene TRBV29-1, with 12 bases lining up with TRBD2. V lost 3 bases to trimming and J lost 6 bases; unmatched junction nucleotides: 6. The CDR3 has 14 amino acids. In germline, CDR1 is SQVTM, CDR2 ANQGSEA. CDR3 sequence reads: CSVDPLAGGSEQYF. DNA for the CDR3: TGCAGCGTTGACCCTCTAGCGGGAGGGTCCGAGCAGTACTTC.

V gene TRBV6-2 or TRBV6-3 combines with J gene TRBJ1-6; no clear D. There are 14 residues in the CDR3. Germline V lookup: CDR1 MNHEY, CDR2 SVGEGT. V was pared by 5 bases and J by 3 bases, with 8 bases between. The CDR3, as DNA: TGTGCCAGCAGTCTGGGGAGCTATAATTCACCCCTCCACTTT. Translating it yields CASSLGSYNSPLHF.

A single count supports this clone. J is TRBJ1-5 and V is TRBV7-8; D is ambiguous. Trimming removed 5 bases from V and 2 bases from J, with 13 bases in between. Germline V gene data show CDR1 as SGHVS and CDR2 as FQNEAQ. The CDR3 runs to 15 residues. The CDR3 is CASSPERWRNQPQHF. The CDR3 nucleotides are TGTGCCAGCAGCCCCGAGAGATGGCGCAATCAGCCCCAGCATTTT.

This CDR3 reads CASSRTAKTGELFF. The CDR3 DNA reads TGTGCCAGCTCGCGGACAGCTAAAACCGGGGAGCTGTTTTTT. The rearrangement links TRBV18 to TRBJ2-2, with a tentative D call TRBD1 (6 bases). The V gene lost 6 bases and the J gene lost 5 bases, with 13 bases spanning the gap. This CDR3 contains 14 residues. Germline CDR1 and CDR2: KGHSH and LQKENI.

The chain uses TRBV4-3 and TRBJ1-6, with D perhaps matching TRBD1 (6 bases). There are 13 residues in the CDR3. Trimming left V 4 bases short and J 7 bases short, with 8 bases between. Germline V gene data show CDR1 as LGHNA and CDR2 as YSLEER. This CDR3 is CASSPGQNSPLHF. CDR3 DNA: TGCGCCAGCAGCCCCGGACAGAATTCACCCCTCCACTTT.

The chain uses TRBV3-1 (or the pseudogene TRBV3-2) and TRBJ2-7, with 12 bases aligning to TRBD2. Losses at the gene ends were 2 bases for V and 5 bases for J; bases not matched to a gene: 13. The CDR3 has 18 amino acids. The germline V gene encodes CDR1 LGHDT and CDR2 YNNKEL (reference sequence). The CDR3 protein is CASSQLRIGLAGSHEQYF. The CDR3 bases are TGTGCCAGCAGCCAACTAAGGATTGGACTAGCGGGAAGCCACGAGCAGTACTTC.

CDR3 residues: CASSAPGGLNEKLFF. For the CDR3, the DNA is TGTGCCAGCAGTGCCCCAGGGGGCCTTAATGAAAAACTGTTTTTT. This chain links TRBV28 with TRBJ1-4, with 8 positions matching TRBD1. The V and J ends lost 5 bases and 4 bases, in that order; junction bases with no gene match: 6. CDR3 length equals 15 residues. Germline V gene sequence: CDR1 MDHEN, CDR2 SYDVKM.

The chain recombines TRBV7-9 with TRBJ2-7, with D perhaps TRBD1 or TRBD2 (5 bases each). Germline V CDR1 and CDR2: SEHNR, FQNEAQ (reference sequence). The CDR3 contains 16 residues. V lost 5 bases and J 3 bases, leaving 20 bases between the germline ends. The CDR3 bases are TGTGCCAGCAGCCCACCGACCTCCGGGACGGTCTACGAGCAGTACTTC. Its protein product is CASSPPTSGTVYEQYF.

V is TRBV5-1 and J is TRBJ2-7; 8 nucleotides match TRBD1. This CDR3 spans 16 amino acids. Trimming cost V 4 bases and J 2 bases; bases outside gene matches: 11. Per germline, CDR1 SGHRS and CDR2 YFSETQ. CDR3 DNA sequence: TGCGCCAGCAGCGCCTCACCGGGACAGGATGCCTACGAGCAGTACTTC. The encoded protein is CASSASPGQDAYEQYF.

This chain links TRBV5-1 with TRBJ1-1; 7 nucleotides match TRBD1. This CDR3 spans 17 amino acids. The germline V gene has CDR1 SGHRS and CDR2 YFSETQ. J lost 1 base, V lost 4 bases, and 13 bases had no gene match. The CDR3 protein is CASSRGAQGSANTEAFF. The CDR3 DNA is TGCGCCAGCAGCCGGGGAGCACAGGGGTCCGCGAACACTGAAGCTTTCTTT.

The CDR3 here is CASSYDTGELFF. In DNA form, the CDR3 reads TGCGCCAGCAGCTATGACACCGGGGAGCTGTTTTTT. The rearrangement joins TRBV4-3 to TRBJ2-2; D is unresolved. Trimming stripped 5 bases from V and 3 bases from J, with 4 bases between. The CDR3 loop spans 12 amino acids. Germline V lookup: CDR1 LGHNA, CDR2 YSLEER.

This clone was found a few times. The chain couples TRBV14 to TRBJ2-4; no clear D gene. Germline V lookup: CDR1 SGHDN, CDR2 FVKESK. The CDR3 length is 15 residues. Trimming took off 8 bases at V and 2 bases at J, with 16 bases between the two ends. CDR3 sequence: CASSKSTVTKNIQYF. As DNA, the CDR3 is TGTGCCAGCTCGAAAAGTACGGTAACCAAAAACATTCAGTACTTC.

The rearrangement joins TRBV27 to TRBJ1-1; tentative D call: TRBD1 (5 bases). Germline lookup yields CDR1 MNHEY and CDR2 SMNVEV (reference sequence). With 6 bases removed from V and 0 bases from J, the gap between germline ends came to 20 bases. CDR3 length: 17 amino acids. The CDR3 loop is CASRRTQGGGMNTEAFF. CDR3 coding DNA: TGTGCCAGCAGACGAACCCAGGGAGGAGGCATGAACACTGAAGCTTTCTTT.

This clone was counted a few times. The rearrangement uses TRBV7-2 and TRBJ1-5; 11 bases match TRBD1. Trimming removed 1 base from V and 7 bases from J; junction bases left unmatched: 3. Germline V lookup: CDR1 SGHTA, CDR2 FQGNSA. The CDR3 consists of 15 residues. CDR3 DNA: TGTGCCAGCAGCTTAGGGACAGGGGGCGGCCAGCCCCAGCATTTT. Its translation is CASSLGTGGGQPQHF. Using reference TRBV7-2 and TRBJ1-5 for the parts outside the CDR3, the full variable domain is GAGVSQSPSNKVTEKGKDVELRCDPISGHTALYWYRQSLGQGLEFLIYFQGNSAPDKSGLPSDRFSAERTGGSVSTLTIQRTQQEDSAVYLCASSLGTGGGQPQHFGDGTRLSIL.

The CDR3 region has the DNA TGCGCCAGCAGCTTGGCCTTTTCGGTGAACACTGAAGCTTTCTTT. The encoded protein is CASSLAFSVNTEAFF. This chain links TRBV5-1 with TRBJ1-1; unclear D gene. Germline CDR1 SGHRS, CDR2 YFSETQ. This CDR3 comprises 15 residues. V was trimmed by 0 bases and J by 0 bases, leaving 9 bases between them.